This section outlines one T cell receptor (beta chain) sequence together with its context. Its antigen is not identified. The sample belongs to a study of cytomegalovirus exposure and HLA in healthy donors. Study findings and constraints: Per a later analysis, HLA-associated TCR beta chains showed more clonal expansion than other, equally common TCR beta chains. Some V segments (TRBV6-2 and TRBV6-3 among them) were excluded as indistinguishable. Cytomegalovirus association was assigned to more than 150 TCR beta chains. Another analysis was done later, and it associated 16,951 TCR beta sequences with HLA alleles at 0.05 false discovery rate.

13 Jbeta primers and 60 Vbeta primers were used for the PCR. Libraries were prepared by immunoSEQ multiplex PCR; TCRdb keeps only in-frame clonotypes and omits some of them. The sample gives around 170,000 clones, 60% to 85% of which show up once; around 1.5% is in the top ten. J lost 2 bases, V lost 5 bases, and 2 bases had no gene match. CDR1 is SGHTA, CDR2 FQGTGA, per germline. The CDR3 covers 13 residues. The sequence derives from a man aged 18 to 35 in good health and CMV-seronegative. Material: PBMCs. V is TRBV7-3 and J is TRBJ2-5; 7 bases align to TRBD2. In DNA, the CDR3 is TGTGCCAGCAGCCTCGGGGGGCAAGAGACCCAGTACTTC. Its protein is CASSLGGQETQYF.